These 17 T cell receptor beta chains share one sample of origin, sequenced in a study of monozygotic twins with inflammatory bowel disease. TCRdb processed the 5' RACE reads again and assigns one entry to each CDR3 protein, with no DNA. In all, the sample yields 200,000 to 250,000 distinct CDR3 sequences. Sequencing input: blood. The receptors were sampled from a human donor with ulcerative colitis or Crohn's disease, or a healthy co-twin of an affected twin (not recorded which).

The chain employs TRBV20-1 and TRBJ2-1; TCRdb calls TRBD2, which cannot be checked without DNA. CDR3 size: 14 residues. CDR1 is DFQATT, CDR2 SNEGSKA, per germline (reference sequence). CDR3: CSARRLAGRNEQFF.

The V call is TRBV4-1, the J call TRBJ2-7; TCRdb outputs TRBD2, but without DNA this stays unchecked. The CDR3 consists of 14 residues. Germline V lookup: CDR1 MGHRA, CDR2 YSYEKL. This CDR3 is CASSPGPDSYEQYF.

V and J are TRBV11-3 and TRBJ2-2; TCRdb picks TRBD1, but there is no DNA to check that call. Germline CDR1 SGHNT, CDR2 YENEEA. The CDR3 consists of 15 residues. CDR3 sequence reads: CASSPRWPGTGELFF.

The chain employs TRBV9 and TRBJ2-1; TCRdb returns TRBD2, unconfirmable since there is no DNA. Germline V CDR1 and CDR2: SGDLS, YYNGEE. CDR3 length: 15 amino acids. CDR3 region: CASSVDSGSYNEQFF. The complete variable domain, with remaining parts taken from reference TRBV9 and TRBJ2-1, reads DSGVTQTPKHLITATGQRVTLRCSPRSGDLSVYWYQQSLDQGLQFLIQYYNGEERAKGNILERFSAQQFPDLHSELNLSSLELGDSALYFCASSVDSGSYNEQFFGPGTRLTVL.

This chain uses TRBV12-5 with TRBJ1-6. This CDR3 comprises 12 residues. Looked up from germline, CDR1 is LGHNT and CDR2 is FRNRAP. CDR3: CASGQGNSPLHF.

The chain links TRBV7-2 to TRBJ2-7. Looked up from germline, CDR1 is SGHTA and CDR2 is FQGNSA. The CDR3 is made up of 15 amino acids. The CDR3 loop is CASSLESGISYEQYF.

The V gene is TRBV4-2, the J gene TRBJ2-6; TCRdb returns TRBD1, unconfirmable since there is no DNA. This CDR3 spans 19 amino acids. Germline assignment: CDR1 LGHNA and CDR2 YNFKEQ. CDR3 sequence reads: CASSRIMGQASSGANVLTF.

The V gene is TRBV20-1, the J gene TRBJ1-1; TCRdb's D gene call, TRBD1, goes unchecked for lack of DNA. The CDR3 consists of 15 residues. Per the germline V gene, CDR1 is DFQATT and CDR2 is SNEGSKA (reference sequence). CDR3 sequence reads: CSARGGPQGATEAFF.

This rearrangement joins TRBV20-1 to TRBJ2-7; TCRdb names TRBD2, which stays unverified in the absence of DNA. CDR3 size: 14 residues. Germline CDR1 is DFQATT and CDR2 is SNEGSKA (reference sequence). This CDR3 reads CSASGTSGSREQYF.

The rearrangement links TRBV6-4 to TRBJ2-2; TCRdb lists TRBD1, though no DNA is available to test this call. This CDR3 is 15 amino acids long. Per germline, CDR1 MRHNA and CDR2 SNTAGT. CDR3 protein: CASSLGGGVAGELFF.

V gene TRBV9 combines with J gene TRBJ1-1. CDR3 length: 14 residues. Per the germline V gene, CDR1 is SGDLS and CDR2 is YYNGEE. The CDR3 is CASSLSGVGAEAFF.

CDR3 region: CASSSLGEKLFF. V usage is TRBV7-2 and J usage is TRBJ1-4. The CDR3 consists of 12 residues. CDR1 is SGHTA and CDR2 is FQGNSA in the germline V gene. Full variable domain (remainder filled in from reference TRBV7-2 and TRBJ1-4): GAGVSQSPSNKVTEKGKDVELRCDPISGHTALYWYRQSLGQGLEFLIYFQGNSAPDKSGLPSDRFSAERTGGSVSTLTIQRTQQEDSAVYLCASSSLGEKLFFGSGTQLSVL.

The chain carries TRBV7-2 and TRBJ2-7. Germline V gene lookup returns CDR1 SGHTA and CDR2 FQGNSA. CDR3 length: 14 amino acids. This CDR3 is CASSPRQDPYEQYF.

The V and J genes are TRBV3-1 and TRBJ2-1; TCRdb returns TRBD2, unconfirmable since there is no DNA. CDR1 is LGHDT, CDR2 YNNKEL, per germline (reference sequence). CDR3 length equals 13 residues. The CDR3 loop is CASSHHRDYGSFF.

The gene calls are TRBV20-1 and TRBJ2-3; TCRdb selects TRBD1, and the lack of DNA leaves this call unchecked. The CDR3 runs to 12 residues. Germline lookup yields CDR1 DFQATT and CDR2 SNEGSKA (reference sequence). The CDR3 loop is CGASWGADTQYF.

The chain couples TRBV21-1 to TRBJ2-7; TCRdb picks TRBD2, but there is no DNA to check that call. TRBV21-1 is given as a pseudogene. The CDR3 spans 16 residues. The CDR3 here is CASSKAREGPTYEQYF.

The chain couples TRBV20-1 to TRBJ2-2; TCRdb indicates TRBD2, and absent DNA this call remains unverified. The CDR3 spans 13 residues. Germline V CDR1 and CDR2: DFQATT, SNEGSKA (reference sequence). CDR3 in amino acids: CSAKSGRSGELFF.